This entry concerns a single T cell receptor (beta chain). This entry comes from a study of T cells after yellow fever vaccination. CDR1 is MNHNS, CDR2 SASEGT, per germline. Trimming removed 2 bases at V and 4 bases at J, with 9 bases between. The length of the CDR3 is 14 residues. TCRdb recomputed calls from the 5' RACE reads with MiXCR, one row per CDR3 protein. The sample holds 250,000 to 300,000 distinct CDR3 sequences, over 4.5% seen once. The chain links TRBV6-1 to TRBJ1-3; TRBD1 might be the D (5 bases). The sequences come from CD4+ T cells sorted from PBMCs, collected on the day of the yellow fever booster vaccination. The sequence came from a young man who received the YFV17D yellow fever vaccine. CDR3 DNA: TGTGCCAGCAGTGAATCAGGGTACGGAAACACCATATATTTT. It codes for CASSESGYGNTIYF.